This T cell receptor (beta chain) stems from a study of cytomegalovirus exposure and HLA in healthy donors. Germline lookup yields CDR1 DFQATT and CDR2 SNEGSKA (reference sequence). The CDR3 is 10 amino acids. Study-wide results and caveats: The classifier was said to identify cytomegalovirus status with high specificity and sensitivity. Later analysis reportedly placed an Asian-associated ancestry cluster below the roughly 640-donor mean in N-insertions.

PCR primers comprised 60 Vbeta and 13 Jbeta primers. Using immunoSEQ multiplex PCR, the repertoire was profiled, and TCRdb retains in-frame clones only, with some absent. The sample data list fewer than 100,000 clones. A remark on this clone: Its matching antigen is unknown.

The TCR was taken from a man aged 45 to 65 in good health and CMV-seronegative. The sample consisted of PBMCs. The chain recombines TRBV20-1 with TRBJ1-2; 8 positions match TRBD1. For the CDR3, the DNA is TGCAGGACAGGGGACTATGGCTACACCTTC. Its translation is CRTGDYGYTF.